This TCR beta chain was captured by sequencing in a study of shared T cell receptors in the human thymus. TCRdb's copy holds only in-frame clones and misses some; the assay was immunoSEQ multiplex PCR. The table records hundreds of thousands of clones, roughly 86% of them present only once. The same sample was also studied in work on human thymus T cells. From that report: The donor group consisted of healthy Finnish infants who were having corrective surgery for congenital heart defects. Thymus pieces cut out during corrective heart surgery were the tissue that was used.

The specimen was thymocytes. The receptor's source is a boy less than two years old with a congenital heart defect.

CDR3 sequence: CASSARDYITDTQYF. In DNA, the CDR3 is TGCGCCAGCAGCGCCCGCGACTATATAACAGATACGCAGTATTTT. The V call is TRBV4-1, the J call TRBJ2-3; possible D gene TRBD2, 5 bases. CDR1 is MGHRA and CDR2 is YSYEKL in the germline V gene. The CDR3 contains 15 residues. Trimming took 5 bases from V and 3 from J, leaving 15 bases between them.